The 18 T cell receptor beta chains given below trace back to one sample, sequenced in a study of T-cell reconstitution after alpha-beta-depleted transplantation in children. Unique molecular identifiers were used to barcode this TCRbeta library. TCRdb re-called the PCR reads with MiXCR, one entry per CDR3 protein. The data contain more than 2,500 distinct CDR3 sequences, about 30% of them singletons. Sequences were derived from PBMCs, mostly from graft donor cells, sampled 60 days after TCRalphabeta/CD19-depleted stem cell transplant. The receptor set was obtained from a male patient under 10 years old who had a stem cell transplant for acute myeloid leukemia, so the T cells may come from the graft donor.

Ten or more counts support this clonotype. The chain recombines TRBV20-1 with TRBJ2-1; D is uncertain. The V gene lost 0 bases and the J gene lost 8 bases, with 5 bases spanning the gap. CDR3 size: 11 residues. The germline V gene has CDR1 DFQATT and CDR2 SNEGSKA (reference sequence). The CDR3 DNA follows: TGCAGTGCTAGAGATGGTTATGAGCAGTTCTTC. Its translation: CSARDGYEQFF.

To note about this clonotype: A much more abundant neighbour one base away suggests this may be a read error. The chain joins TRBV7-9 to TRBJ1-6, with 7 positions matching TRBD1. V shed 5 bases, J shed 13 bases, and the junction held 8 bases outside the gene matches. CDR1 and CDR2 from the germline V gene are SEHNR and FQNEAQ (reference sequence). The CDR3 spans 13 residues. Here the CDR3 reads CASSTSTGRPLHF. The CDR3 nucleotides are TGTGCCAGCAGCACCTCGACAGGGAGGCCCCTCCACTTT.

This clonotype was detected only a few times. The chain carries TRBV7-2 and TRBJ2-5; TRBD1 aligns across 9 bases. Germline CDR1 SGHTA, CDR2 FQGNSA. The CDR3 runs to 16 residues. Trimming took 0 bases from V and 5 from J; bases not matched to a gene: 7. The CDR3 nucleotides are TGTGCCAGCAGCTTAGCGTCTGGACAGGGGACGGAGACCCAGTACTTC. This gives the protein CASSLASGQGTETQYF.

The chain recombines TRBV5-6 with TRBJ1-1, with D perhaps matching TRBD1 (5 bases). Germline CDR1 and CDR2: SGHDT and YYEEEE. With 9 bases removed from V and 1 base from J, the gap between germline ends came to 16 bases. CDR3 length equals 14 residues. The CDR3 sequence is CAMSPAGENTEAFF. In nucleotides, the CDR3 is TGTGCCATGAGCCCCGCGGGGGAGAACACTGAAGCTTTCTTT. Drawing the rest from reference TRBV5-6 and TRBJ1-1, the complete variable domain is DAGVTQSPTHLIKTRGQQVTLRCSPKSGHDTVSWYQQALGQGPQFIFQYYEEEERQRGNFPDRFSGHQFPNYSSELNVNALLLGDSALYLCAMSPAGENTEAFFGQGTRLTVV.

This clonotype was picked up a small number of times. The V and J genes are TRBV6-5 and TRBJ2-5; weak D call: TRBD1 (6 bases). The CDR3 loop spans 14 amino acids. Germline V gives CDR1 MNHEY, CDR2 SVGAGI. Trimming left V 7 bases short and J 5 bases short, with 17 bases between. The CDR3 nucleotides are TGTGCCAGCACCTCGCCCGGACAGAGGGAGACCCAGTACTTC. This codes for CASTSPGQRETQYF.

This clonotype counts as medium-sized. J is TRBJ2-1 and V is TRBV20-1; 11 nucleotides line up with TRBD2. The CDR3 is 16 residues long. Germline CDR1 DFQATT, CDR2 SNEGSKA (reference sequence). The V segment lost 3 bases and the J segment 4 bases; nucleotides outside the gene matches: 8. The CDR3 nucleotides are TGCAGTGCTAGGCCACCGGGACTAGCGGAATACAATGAGCAGTTCTTC. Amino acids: CSARPPGLAEYNEQFF.

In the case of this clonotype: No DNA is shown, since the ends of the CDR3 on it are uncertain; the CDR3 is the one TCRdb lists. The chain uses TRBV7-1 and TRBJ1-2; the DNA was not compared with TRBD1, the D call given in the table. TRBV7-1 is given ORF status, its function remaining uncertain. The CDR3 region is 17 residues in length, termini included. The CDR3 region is CGNSSGGTGTSLYGCSF.

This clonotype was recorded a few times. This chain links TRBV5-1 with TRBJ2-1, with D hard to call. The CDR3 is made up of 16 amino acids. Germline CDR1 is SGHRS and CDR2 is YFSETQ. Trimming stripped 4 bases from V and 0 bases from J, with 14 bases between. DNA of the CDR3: TGCGCCAGCAGCGGCGGTCCTACGTACTCCTACAATGAGCAGTTCTTC. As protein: CASSGGPTYSYNEQFF.

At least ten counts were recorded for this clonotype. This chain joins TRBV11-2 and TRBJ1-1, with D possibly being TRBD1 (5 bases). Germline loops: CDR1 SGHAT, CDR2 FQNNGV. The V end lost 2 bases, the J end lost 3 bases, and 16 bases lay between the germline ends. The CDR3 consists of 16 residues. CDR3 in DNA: TGTGCCAGCAGCTTACAGGGATCGGGGGTGGACACTGAAGCTTTCTTT. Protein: CASSLQGSGVDTEAFF. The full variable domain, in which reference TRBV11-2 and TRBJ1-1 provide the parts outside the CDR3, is EAGVAQSPRYKIIEKRQSVAFWCNPISGHATLYWYQQILGQGPKLLIQFQNNGVVDDSQLPKDRFSAERLKGVDSTLKIQPAKLEDSAVYLCASSLQGSGVDTEAFFGQGTRLTVV.

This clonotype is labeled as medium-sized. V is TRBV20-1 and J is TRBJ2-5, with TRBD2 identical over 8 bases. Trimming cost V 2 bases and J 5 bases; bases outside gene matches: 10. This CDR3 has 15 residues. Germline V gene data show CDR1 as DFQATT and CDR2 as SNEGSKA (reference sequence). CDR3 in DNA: TGCAGTGCTAGAAGGCGGGGGGCGCGGAGGGAGACCCAGTACTTC. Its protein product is CSARRRGARRETQYF.

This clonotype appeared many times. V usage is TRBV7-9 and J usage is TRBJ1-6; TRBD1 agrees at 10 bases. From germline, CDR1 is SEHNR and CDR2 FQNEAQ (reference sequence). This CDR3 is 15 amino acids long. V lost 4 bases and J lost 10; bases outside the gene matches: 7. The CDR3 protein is CASSSTGQGVSPLHF. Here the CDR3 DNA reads TGTGCCAGCAGCTCCACCGGACAGGGGGTCTCACCCCTCCACTTT.

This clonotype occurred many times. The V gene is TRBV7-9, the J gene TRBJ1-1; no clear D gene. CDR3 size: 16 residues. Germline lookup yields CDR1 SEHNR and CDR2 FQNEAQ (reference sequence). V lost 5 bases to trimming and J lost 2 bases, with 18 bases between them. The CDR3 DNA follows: TGTGCCAGCAGCCCCACGCCCGTTAATAGAAACACTGAAGCTTTCTTT. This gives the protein CASSPTPVNRNTEAFF.

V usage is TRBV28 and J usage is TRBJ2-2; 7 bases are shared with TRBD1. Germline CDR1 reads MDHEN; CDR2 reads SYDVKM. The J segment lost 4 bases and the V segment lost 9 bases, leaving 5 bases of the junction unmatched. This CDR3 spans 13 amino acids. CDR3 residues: CASSNRGTGELFF. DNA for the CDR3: TGTGCCAGTAGTAACAGGGGCACCGGGGAGCTGTTTTTT.

The chain's CDR3 is CARGPGRENTEAFF. CDR3 bases: TGTGCCAGGGGCCCCGGGCGGGAGAACACTGAAGCTTTCTTT. The chain uses TRBV5-6 and TRBJ1-1, with D hard to call. The germline V gene has CDR1 SGHDT and CDR2 YYEEEE. Trimming took 8 bases from V and 1 from J, leaving 15 bases between them. CDR3 length: 14 amino acids.

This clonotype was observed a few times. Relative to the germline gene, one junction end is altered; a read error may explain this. The CDR3 loop reads CASSSAGENSEAFF. The CDR3 DNA is TGTGCCAGCAGCTCCGCGGGGGAGAACTCTGAAGCTTTCTTT. The rearrangement links TRBV5-6 to TRBJ1-1; a weak D match, TRBD1 (5 bases). The CDR3 loop spans 14 amino acids. CDR1 SGHDT and CDR2 YYEEEE come from the germline V gene.

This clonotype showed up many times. CDR3 sequence: CASSQGRRGINTGELFF. CDR3 coding DNA: TGTGCCAGCAGCCAAGGTAGGAGGGGGATAAACACCGGGGAGCTGTTTTTT. This sequence joins TRBV4-2 and TRBJ2-2, with D perhaps TRBD1 or TRBD2 (6 bases each). The CDR3 is made up of 17 amino acids. The germline V and J ends were trimmed by 1 base and 2 bases, with 14 bases remaining between them. Germline CDR1 and CDR2: LGHNA and YNFKEQ.

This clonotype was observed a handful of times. The CDR3: CASSLAGGYEQYF. The CDR3 DNA reads TGTGCCAGCAGCCTCGCGGGGGGGTACGAGCAGTACTTC. The V and J genes are TRBV7-2 and TRBJ2-7, with 9 bases lining up with TRBD2. Germline CDR1 SGHTA, CDR2 FQGNSA. V shed 5 bases and J 4 bases; nucleotides not matched to a gene: 3. The CDR3 covers 13 residues.

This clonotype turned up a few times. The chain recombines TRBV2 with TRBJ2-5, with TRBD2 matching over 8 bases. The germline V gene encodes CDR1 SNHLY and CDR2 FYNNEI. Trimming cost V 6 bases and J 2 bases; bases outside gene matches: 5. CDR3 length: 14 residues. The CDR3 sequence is CASRKGLEQETQYF. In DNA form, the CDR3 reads TGTGCCAGCAGGAAGGGACTAGAACAAGAGACCCAGTACTTC.